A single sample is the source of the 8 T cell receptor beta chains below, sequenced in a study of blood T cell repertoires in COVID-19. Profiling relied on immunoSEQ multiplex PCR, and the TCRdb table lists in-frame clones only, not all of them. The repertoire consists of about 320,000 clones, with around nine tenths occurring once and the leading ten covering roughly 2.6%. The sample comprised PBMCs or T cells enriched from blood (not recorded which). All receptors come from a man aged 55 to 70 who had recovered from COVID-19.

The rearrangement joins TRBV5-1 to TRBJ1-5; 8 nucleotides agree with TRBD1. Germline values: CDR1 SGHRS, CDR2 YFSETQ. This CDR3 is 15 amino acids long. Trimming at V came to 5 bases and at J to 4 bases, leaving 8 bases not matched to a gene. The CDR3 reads CASRRTGQENQPQHF. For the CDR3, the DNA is TGCGCCAGCAGGAGGACGGGACAGGAGAATCAGCCCCAGCATTTT. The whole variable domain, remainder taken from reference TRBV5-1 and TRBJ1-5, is KAGVTQTPRYLIKTRGQQVTLSCSPISGHRSVSWYQQTPGQGLQFLFEYFSETQRNKGNFPGRFSGRQFSNSRSEMNVSTLELGDSALYLCASRRTGQENQPQHFGDGTRLSIL.

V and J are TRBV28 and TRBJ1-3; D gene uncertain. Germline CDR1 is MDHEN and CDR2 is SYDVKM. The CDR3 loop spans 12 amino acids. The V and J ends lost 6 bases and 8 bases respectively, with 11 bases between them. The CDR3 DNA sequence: TGTGCCAGCAGGAAGGAGGATTACACCATATATTTT. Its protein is CASRKEDYTIYF.

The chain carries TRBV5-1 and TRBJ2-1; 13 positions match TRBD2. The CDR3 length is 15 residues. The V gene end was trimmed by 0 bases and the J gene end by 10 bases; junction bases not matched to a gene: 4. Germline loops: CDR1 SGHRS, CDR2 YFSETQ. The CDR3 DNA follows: TGCGCCAGCAGCTTGGGACTAGCGGGAGGAATCGAGCAGTTCTTC. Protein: CASSLGLAGGIEQFF.

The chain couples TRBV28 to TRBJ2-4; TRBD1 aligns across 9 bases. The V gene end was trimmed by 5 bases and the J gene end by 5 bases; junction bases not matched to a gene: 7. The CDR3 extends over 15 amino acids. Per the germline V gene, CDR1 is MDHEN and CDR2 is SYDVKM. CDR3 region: CASSGDRARQNIQYF. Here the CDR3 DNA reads TGTGCCAGCAGTGGGGACAGGGCGAGGCAAAACATTCAGTACTTC. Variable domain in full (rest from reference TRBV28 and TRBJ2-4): DVKVTQSSRYLVKRTGEKVFLECVQDMDHENMFWYRQDPGLGLRLIYFSYDVKMKEKGDIPEGYSVSREKKERFSLILESASTNQTSMYLCASSGDRARQNIQYFGAGTRLSVL.

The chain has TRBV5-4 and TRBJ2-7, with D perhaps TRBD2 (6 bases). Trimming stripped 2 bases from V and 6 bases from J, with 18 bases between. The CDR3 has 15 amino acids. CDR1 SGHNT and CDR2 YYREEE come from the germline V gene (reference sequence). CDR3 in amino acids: CASSFSGGLPLEQYF. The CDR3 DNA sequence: TGTGCCAGCAGCTTTTCTGGAGGGCTCCCCCTCGAGCAGTACTTC.

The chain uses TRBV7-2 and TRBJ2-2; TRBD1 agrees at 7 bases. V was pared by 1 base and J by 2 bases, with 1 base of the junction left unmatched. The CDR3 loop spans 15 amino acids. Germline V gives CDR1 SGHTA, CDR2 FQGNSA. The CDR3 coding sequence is TGTGCCAGCAGCTTAGACAGGGGAAACACCGGGGAGCTGTTTTTT. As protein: CASSLDRGNTGELFF. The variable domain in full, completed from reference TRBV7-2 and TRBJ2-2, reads GAGVSQSPSNKVTEKGKDVELRCDPISGHTALYWYRQSLGQGLEFLIYFQGNSAPDKSGLPSDRFSAERTGGSVSTLTIQRTQQEDSAVYLCASSLDRGNTGELFFGEGSRLTVL.

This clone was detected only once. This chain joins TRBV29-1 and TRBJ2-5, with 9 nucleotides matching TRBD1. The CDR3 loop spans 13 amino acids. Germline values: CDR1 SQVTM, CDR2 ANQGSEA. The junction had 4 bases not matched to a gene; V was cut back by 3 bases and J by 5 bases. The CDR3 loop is CSVERTGVETQYF. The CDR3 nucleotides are TGCAGCGTTGAGCGGACAGGGGTCGAGACCCAGTACTTC.

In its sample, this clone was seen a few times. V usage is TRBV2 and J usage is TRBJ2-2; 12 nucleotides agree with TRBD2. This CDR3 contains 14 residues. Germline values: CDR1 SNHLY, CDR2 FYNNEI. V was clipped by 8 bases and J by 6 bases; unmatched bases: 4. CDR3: CASASGGAPGELFF. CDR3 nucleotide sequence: TGTGCCAGCGCTAGCGGGGGGGCCCCCGGGGAGCTGTTTTTT. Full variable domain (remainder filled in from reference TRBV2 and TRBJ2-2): EPEVTQTPSHQVTQMGQEVILRCVPISNHLYFYWYRQILGQKVEFLVSFYNNEISEKSEIFDDQFSVERPDGSNFTLKIRSTKLEDSAMYFCASASGGAPGELFFGEGSRLTVL.